The clone carrying this T cell receptor (beta chain) was detected only once. The germline gives CDR1 SGHKS, CDR2 YYEKEE (reference sequence). The CDR3 extends over 14 amino acids. The ends were cut back, 3 bases at V and 2 bases at J, with 8 bases in the middle. This record comes from a study of blood T cell repertoires in COVID-19. Looking at the study overall: Samples representing acute and convalescent COVID-19 were sourced from the United States, Italy and Spain.

Here immunoSEQ multiplex PCR was the method, and the copy in TCRdb shows in-frame clones only, minus some. The sample holds 72,000 or so clones; approximately 85% are singletons and the top ten take roughly 32%. The specimen sequenced was peripheral blood. This clonotype was sampled from a woman of 80 years or more with active or convalescent COVID-19. The chain combines TRBV5-5 with TRBJ1-4; maybe TRBD1 (5 bases). The CDR3 sequence: CASSSGGTNEKLFF. The CDR3, as DNA: TGTGCCAGCAGCTCGGGGGGGACTAATGAAAAACTGTTTTTT.